The T cell receptor (beta chain) under discussion was sequenced for a study of OX40 agonist ivuxolimab in advanced cancers. Points from the study as a whole: The average count of expanded clones was higher among CD8+ T cells than among CD4+.

Regarding this clone: Its antigen is unknown.

The assay was immunoSEQ multiplex PCR, and TCRdb's table has in-frame clones only and misses some. The table lists tens of thousands of clones, approximately 85% of them singletons. The CDR3 has 14 residues. Germline V lookup: CDR1 SGHDT, CDR2 YYEEEE. V lost 1 base and J lost 4, with 12 bases in between. The clonotype originates from an adult with an advanced solid tumor such as melanoma, head and neck, liver or kidney cancer. The chain combines TRBV5-6 with TRBJ2-7, with D possibly being TRBD1 (5 bases). This specimen was CD4+ or CD8+ T cells sorted from blood, taken in a trial of the OX40 agonist ivuxolimab. DNA for the CDR3: TGTGCCAGCAGCTTGCGGGTGTCAGGGTACGAGCAGTACTTC. Its translation: CASSLRVSGYEQYF.